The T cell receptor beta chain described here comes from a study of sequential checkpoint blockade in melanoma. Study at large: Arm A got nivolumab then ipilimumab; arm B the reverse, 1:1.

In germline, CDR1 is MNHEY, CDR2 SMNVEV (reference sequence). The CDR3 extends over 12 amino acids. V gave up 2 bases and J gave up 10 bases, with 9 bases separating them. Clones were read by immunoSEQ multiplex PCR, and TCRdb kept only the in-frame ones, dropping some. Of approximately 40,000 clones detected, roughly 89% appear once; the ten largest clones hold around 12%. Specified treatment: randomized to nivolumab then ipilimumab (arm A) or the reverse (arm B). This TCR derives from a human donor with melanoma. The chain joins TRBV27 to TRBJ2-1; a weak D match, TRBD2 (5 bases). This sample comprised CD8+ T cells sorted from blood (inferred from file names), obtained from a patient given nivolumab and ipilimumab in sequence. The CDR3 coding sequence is TGTGCCAGCAGTTTAGGAGGACGCGAGCAGTTCTTC. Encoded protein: CASSLGGREQFF.